These 12 T cell receptor beta chains share one sample of origin, sequenced in a study of cytomegalovirus exposure and HLA in healthy donors. Primers included in the PCR were 60 Vbeta and 13 Jbeta primers. Clones were sequenced by immunoSEQ multiplex PCR, and TCRdb holds only the in-frame ones, with some missing. The sample lists about 130,000 clones; roughly 80% were seen once. Sequenced: PBMCs. The receptor set was obtained from a male donor in good health and CMV-seronegative.

As regards this clone: A junction end diverges from the germline sequence, so it may reflect a read error. V is TRBV7-9 and J is TRBJ1-1; a possible D gene is TRBD1 (6 bases). The CDR3 contains 17 residues. Germline-derived CDR1 and CDR2 are SEHNR and FQNEAQ (reference sequence). CDR3 coding DNA: TGTTCCAGCAACCTACTTAGTCAGGGGTATAGGAACACTGAAGCTTTCTTT. Translation gives CSSNLLSQGYRNTEAFF.

This chain uses TRBV5-1 with TRBJ2-1, with 12 positions matching TRBD2. The J segment lost 8 bases and the V segment lost 4 bases, leaving 13 bases of the junction unmatched. Per germline, CDR1 SGHRS and CDR2 YFSETQ. This CDR3 comprises 17 residues. The CDR3 spells CASSTGTSGWLLDEQFF. As DNA, the CDR3 is TGCGCCAGCAGCACCGGGACTAGCGGGTGGCTCTTGGATGAGCAGTTCTTC.

This clone was counted only a few times. The chain employs TRBV5-1 and TRBJ1-2; 7 bases are shared with TRBD1. The J segment lost 3 bases and the V segment lost 4 bases, leaving 6 bases of the junction unmatched. The CDR3 sequence is 14 residues long. Germline loops: CDR1 SGHRS, CDR2 YFSETQ. This chain's CDR3 is CASSPNRGDYGYTF. Written as DNA, the CDR3 is TGCGCCAGCAGCCCGAACAGGGGAGACTATGGCTACACCTTC.

The rearrangement links TRBV30 to TRBJ1-2; D possibly corresponds to TRBD1 (6 bases). V was pared by 5 bases and J by 1 base, with 17 bases between. The germline CDR1 and CDR2 sequences are GTSNPN and SVGIG (reference sequence). CDR3 size: 15 residues. This chain's CDR3 is CAWEQGGNINYGYTF. The CDR3 DNA reads as TGTGCCTGGGAACAGGGCGGAAATATTAACTATGGCTACACCTTC.

The chain carries TRBV7-9 and TRBJ2-7; TRBD1 aligns across 9 bases. This CDR3 has 14 residues. V lost 5 bases to trimming and J lost 2 bases; unmatched junction nucleotides: 4. Germline V gene data show CDR1 as SEHNR and CDR2 as FQNEAQ (reference sequence). The DNA for the CDR3 is TGTGCCAGCAGCAAACGGACAGGGGCCTACGAGCAGTACTTC. This sequence encodes CASSKRTGAYEQYF.

The gene calls are TRBV7-6 and TRBJ2-1; possible D gene TRBD2, 6 bases. The germline V gene encodes CDR1 SGHVS and CDR2 FNYEAQ. With 2 bases removed from V and 0 bases from J, the gap between germline ends came to 11 bases. The CDR3 runs to 16 residues. The CDR3 sequence is CASSLWPTSSYNEQFF. As DNA, the CDR3 is TGTGCCAGCAGCTTATGGCCGACTAGCTCCTACAATGAGCAGTTCTTC.

V and J are TRBV10-3 and TRBJ2-7; TRBD1 agrees at 7 bases. CDR1 and CDR2 (germline): ENHRY, SYGVKD. This CDR3 region has 14 residues. Trimming took 2 bases from V and 2 from J; bases not matched to a gene: 3. The CDR3 reads CAISERGPPYEQYF. The CDR3 DNA is TGTGCCATCAGTGAGAGGGGGCCCCCCTACGAGCAGTACTTC.

The rearrangement joins TRBV2 to TRBJ2-7, with D perhaps matching TRBD1 (6 bases). With 8 bases removed from V and 3 bases from J, the gap between germline ends came to 11 bases. This CDR3 has 12 amino acids. Per the germline V gene, CDR1 is SNHLY and CDR2 is FYNNEI. The CDR3: CASFRTVYEQYF. As DNA, the CDR3 is TGTGCCAGCTTCAGGACAGTCTACGAGCAGTACTTC.

A single count supports this clone. This chain uses TRBV30 with TRBJ2-1; 8 nucleotides line up with TRBD1. V shed 8 bases, J shed 15 bases, and the junction held 18 bases outside the gene matches. This CDR3 has 13 amino acids. Germline lookup yields CDR1 GTSNPN and CDR2 SVGIG (reference sequence). DNA for the CDR3: TGTGCCGGGAACCGACACCTTGGACAGGGCCTGTTCTTC. This codes for CAGNRHLGQGLFF.

V and J are TRBV7-9 and TRBJ1-1; perhaps TRBD1 as D (5 bases). The CDR3 has 12 amino acids. Trimming removed 4 bases from V and 8 bases from J, with 11 bases in between. Germline values: CDR1 SEHNR, CDR2 FQNEAQ (reference sequence). CDR3 sequence reads: CASSYTGGEAFF. DNA for the CDR3: TGTGCCAGCAGCTACACCGGGGGGGAAGCTTTCTTT.

This clone has only one observation. V gene TRBV6-1 combines with J gene TRBJ2-2, with 10 positions matching TRBD1. The CDR3 has 14 residues. Germline-derived CDR1 and CDR2 are MNHNS and SASEGT. V lost 10 bases and J lost 6; bases outside the gene matches: 8. CDR3 bases: TGTGCCATAACCGGGACAGGGGAGGCCGGGGAGCTGTTTTTT. It is translated as CAITGTGEAGELFF.

This clone appeared a few times. V gene TRBV5-6 combines with J gene TRBJ2-7; 7 nucleotides line up with TRBD1. Germline lookup yields CDR1 SGHDT and CDR2 YYEEEE. Trimming at V came to 1 base and at J to 0 bases, leaving 4 bases not matched to a gene. This CDR3 has 15 amino acids. CDR3 DNA sequence: TGTGCCAGCAGCTTGTTGGGACAGAGCTCCTACGAGCAGTACTTC. Translation: CASSLLGQSSYEQYF.